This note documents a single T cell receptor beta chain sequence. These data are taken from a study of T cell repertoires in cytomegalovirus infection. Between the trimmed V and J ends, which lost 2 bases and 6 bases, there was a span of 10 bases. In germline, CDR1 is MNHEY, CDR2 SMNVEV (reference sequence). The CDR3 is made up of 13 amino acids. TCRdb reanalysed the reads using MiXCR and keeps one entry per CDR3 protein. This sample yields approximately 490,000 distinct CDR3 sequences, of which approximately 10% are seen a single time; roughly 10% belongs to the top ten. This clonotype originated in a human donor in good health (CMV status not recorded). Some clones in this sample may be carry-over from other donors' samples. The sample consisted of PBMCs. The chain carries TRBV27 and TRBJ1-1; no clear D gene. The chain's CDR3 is CASSLGSGAEAFF. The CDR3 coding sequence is TGTGCCAGCAGTTTAGGGTCAGGAGCTGAAGCTTTCTTT.